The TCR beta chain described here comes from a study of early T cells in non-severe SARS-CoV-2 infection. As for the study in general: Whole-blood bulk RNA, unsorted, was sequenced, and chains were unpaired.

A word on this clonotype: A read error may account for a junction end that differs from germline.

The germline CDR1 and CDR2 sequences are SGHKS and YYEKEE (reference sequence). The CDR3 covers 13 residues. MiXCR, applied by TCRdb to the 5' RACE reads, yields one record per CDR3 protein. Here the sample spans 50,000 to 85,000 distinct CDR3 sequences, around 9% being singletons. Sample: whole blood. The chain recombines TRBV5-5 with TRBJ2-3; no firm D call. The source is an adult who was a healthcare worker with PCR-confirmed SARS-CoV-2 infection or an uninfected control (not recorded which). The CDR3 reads CVSSWSITDTQYF. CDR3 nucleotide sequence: TGTGTCAGCAGCTGGAGTATTACAGATACGCAGTATTTC.